What follows describes a single T cell receptor beta chain. Its binding antigen is unknown. No base-level quality is on record; no much larger clone is a single base apart. The sample originates from a study of blood T cell repertoires in COVID-19 (dated by TCRdb to the early 2020s). Regarding the study in general: Collaborator samples came from the United States, Italy and Spain and covered acute and convalescent phases of COVID-19. Subjects who had been exposed to COVID-19, were actively infected with it, or had recovered from it provided the deeply sampled blood TCRbeta repertoires that made up the dataset. Where available, HLA class I and class II types were taken from metadata supplied by the sample provider and were not determined by assay-based typing. The material from the prospective study consisted of cDNA or gDNA derived from T cells, B-cell-depleted T cells, or PBMCs. Samples came from the ongoing ImmuneRACE study (first 160 participants) plus 1,254 subjects from 6 global collaborators. The repertoires were made available in a free public database intended to serve as a resource for research on the immune response to SARS-CoV-2. Sample metadata almost always included a de-identified subject ID, COVID-19 status, age in years and sex. General findings and caveats noted by the study authors: How much clinical and demographic metadata was included differed by source and by participant, and the metadata was provided uncurated.

The immunoSEQ Assay, a bias-controlled multiplex PCR, was used to amplify TCRbeta CDR3 regions from genomic DNA. The paper's data handling went like this. Within the assay, amplification of reference gene primers was used to estimate how many nucleated cells each sample contained. To quantify the absolute abundance of each unique TCRbeta CDR3 rearrangement, sequence reads were collapsed and filtered. Productive Simpson clonality was computed per sample as the square root of Simpson's diversity index over productive rearrangements. Here the immuneACCESS table is served through TCRdb, limited to in-frame sequences with V and J called. Missing clones are a known gap in these copies; in checked studies unresolved V genes cover under half, and the rest lacks a known reason. Clonal size and the V and J genes are those of that table, whereas D and trimming came from the DNA. This sample lists around 100,000 clones; under 90% were detected once. The biggest ten clones account for approximately 24% of the sample.

V gives up 4 bases and J gives up 1 base, and the segment between their germline ends measures 14 bases. CDR1 and CDR2 were assigned from the germline V gene as MNHEY and SVGAGI. The CDR3 runs 16 amino acids, cysteine and phenylalanine included. This entry keeps only the CDR3 DNA: 48 bases, framed from base 1. The collaborating institutions used their own protocols to collect whole blood in K2EDTA tubes. For TCRbeta analysis, collaborator samples were shipped as frozen whole blood, as isolated PBMCs, or as DNA extracted from either sample type. This sequence originates from a human donor in a cohort sampled during active COVID-19. The sample consisted of peripheral blood. The V gene is TRBV6-5 and the J gene is TRBJ1-5, with the identity of the D gene unclear. The CDR3 in this case is CASSSAAAGSNQPQHF. The bases are TGTGCCAGCAGTTCCGCGGCCGCGGGGAGCAATCAGCCCCAGCATTTT.